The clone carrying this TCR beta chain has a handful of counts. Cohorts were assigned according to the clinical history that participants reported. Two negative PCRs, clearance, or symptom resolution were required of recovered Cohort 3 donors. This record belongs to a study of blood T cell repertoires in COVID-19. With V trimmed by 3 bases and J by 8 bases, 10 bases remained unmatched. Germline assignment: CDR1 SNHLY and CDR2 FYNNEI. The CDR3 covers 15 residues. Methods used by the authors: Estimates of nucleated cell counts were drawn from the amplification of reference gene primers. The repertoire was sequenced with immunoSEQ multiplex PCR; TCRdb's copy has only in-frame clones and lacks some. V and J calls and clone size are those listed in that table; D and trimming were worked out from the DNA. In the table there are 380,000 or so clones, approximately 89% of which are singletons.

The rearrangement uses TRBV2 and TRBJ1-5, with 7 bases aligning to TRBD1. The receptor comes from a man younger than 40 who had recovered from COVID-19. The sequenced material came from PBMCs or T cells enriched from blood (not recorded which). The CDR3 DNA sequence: TGTGCCAGCAGTGAGAGGGGACAGACCTCCGAGCCCCAGCATTTT. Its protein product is CASSERGQTSEPQHF.